The next 4 T cell receptor beta chains were all read from a single sample in a study of cytomegalovirus exposure and HLA in healthy donors. 13 Jbeta primers and 60 Vbeta primers were used for the PCR. Sequencing was performed with immunoSEQ multiplex PCR; in TCRdb, only in-frame clones are kept and a portion is missing. Of about 180,000 clones detected, approximately 82% appear once; the ten largest clones hold 0.95% to 1.5%. The sample comprised PBMCs. All receptors come from a girl under 10 years old in good health and CMV-seropositive.

CDR3 residues: CASSLPGGPRVEQYF. The CDR3 coding sequence is TGTGCCAGCAGCCTGCCAGGGGGCCCACGTGTCGAGCAGTACTTC. This chain links TRBV14 with TRBJ2-7; 8 nucleotides line up with TRBD1. This CDR3 is 15 amino acids long. V lost 4 bases to trimming and J lost 6 bases; unmatched junction nucleotides: 11. CDR1 and CDR2 from the germline V gene are SGHDN and FVKESK.

The rearrangement links TRBV15 to TRBJ2-5; D is unclear. The DNA end lines up better with TRBJ2-7; the J call may be wrong. Per germline, CDR1 LNHNV and CDR2 YYDKDF (reference sequence). This CDR3 comprises 14 residues. CDR3 DNA sequence: TGTGCCACCAGCAGAGCCAAAGACAACCACGAGCAGTACTTC. It specifies CATSRAKDNHEQYF.

V usage is TRBV6-5 and J usage is TRBJ2-2; D perhaps matches TRBD2 (7 bases). V was trimmed by 6 bases and J by 5 bases, leaving 10 bases between them. Germline V CDR1 and CDR2: MNHEY, SVGAGI. The CDR3 consists of 13 residues. The CDR3 DNA reads TGTGCCAGCAGGGGGAGGGGGACCGGGGAGCTGTTTTTT. It translates to CASRGRGTGELFF.

The chain recombines TRBV10-3 with TRBJ1-5; TRBD1 matches 7 bases. The CDR3 covers 14 residues. Looked up from germline, CDR1 is ENHRY and CDR2 is SYGVKD. With V trimmed by 2 bases and J by 2 bases, 0 bases remained unmatched. Here the CDR3 DNA reads TGTGCCATCAGTGAGGGGACAGGCAATCAGCCCCAGCATTTT. As protein: CAISEGTGNQPQHF.